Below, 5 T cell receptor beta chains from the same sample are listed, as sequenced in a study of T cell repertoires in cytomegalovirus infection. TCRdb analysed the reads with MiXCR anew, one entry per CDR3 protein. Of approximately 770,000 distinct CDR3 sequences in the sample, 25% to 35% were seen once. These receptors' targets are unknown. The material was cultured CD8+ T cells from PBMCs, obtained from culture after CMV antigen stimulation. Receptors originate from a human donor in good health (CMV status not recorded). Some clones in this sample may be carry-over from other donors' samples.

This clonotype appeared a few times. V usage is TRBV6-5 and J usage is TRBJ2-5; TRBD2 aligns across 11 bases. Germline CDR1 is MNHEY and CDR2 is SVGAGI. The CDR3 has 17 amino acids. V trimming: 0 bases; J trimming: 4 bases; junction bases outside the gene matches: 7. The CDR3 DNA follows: TGTGCCAGCAGTTACTCCCTGACTAGCGGGGTAGGAGAGACCCAGTACTTC. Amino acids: CASSYSLTSGVGETQYF.

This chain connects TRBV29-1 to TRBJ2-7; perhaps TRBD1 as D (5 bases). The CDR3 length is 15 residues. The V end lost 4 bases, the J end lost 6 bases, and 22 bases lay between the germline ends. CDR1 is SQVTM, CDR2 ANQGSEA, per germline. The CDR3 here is CSVVGRVGPLCEQYV. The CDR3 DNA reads TGCAGCGTTGTGGGCAGGGTCGGTCCTTTATGCGAGCAGTACGTC.

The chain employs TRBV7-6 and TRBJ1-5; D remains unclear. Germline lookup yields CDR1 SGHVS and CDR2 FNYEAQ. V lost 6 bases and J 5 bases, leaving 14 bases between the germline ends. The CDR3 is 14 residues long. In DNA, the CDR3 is TGTGCCAGCAGTCCATCGGGGATGTATCAGCCCCAGCATTTT. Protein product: CASSPSGMYQPQHF. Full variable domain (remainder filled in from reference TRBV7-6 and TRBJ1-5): GAGVSQSPRYKVTKRGQDVALRCDPISGHVSLYWYRQALGQGPEFLTYFNYEAQQDKSGLPNDRFSAERPEGSISTLTIQRTEQRDSAMYRCASSPSGMYQPQHFGDGTRLSIL.

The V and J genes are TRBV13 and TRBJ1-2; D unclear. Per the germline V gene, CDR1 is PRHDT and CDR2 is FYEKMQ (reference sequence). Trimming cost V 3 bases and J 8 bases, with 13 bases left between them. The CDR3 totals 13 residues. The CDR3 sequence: CASSFSLTGGYTF. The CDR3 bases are TGTGCCAGCAGCTTTTCATTAACCGGGGGCTACACCTTC.

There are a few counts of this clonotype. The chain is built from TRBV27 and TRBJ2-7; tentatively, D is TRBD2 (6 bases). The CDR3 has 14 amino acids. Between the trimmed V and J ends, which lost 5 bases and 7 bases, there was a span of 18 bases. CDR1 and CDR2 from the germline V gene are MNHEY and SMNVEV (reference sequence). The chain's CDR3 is CASSPLGGILEQYF. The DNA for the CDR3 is TGTGCCAGCAGTCCCCTGGGGGGAATTCTGGAGCAGTACTTC.